This entry features one T cell receptor (beta chain) sequence. It has no known antigen specificity. Per-base quality was not reported, and no clone a single base away is much larger than it. Whole blood was collected in K2EDTA tubes by collaborating institutions according to the institutions' own protocols. Collaborator samples were shipped for TCRbeta analysis as frozen whole blood, isolated PBMCs, or DNA extracted from either sample type. The sample is drawn from a study of blood T cell repertoires in COVID-19 (dated by TCRdb to about 2020). Study-wide context: Samples covering the acute and convalescent phases of COVID-19 were provided by collaborators in the United States, Italy and Spain. The material from the prospective study consisted of cDNA or gDNA derived from T cells, B-cell-depleted T cells, or PBMCs. Subjects who had been exposed to COVID-19, were actively infected with it, or had recovered from it provided the deeply sampled blood TCRbeta repertoires that made up the dataset. A freely available public database, intended as a resource for researchers studying the immune response to SARS-CoV-2, is where the repertoires were released. Samples were obtained from the ongoing ImmuneRACE study (first 160 participants) and from about 1,300 subjects provided by 6 global collaborators. A de-identified subject ID, COVID-19 status, age in years and sex were almost always included in the sample metadata. Where HLA class I and class II types were available, the types were taken from metadata supplied by the sample provider, not from assay-based typing. General study outcomes and caveats: The quantity of clinical and demographic metadata differed by source and by participant and was supplied without curation.

The immunoSEQ Assay, a bias-controlled multiplex PCR, was used to amplify TCRbeta CDR3 regions from genomic DNA. As for the original processing: The number of nucleated cells in each sample was estimated from the amplification of reference gene primers within the assay. To quantify the absolute abundance of each unique TCRbeta CDR3 rearrangement, sequence reads were collapsed and filtered. For each sample, productive Simpson clonality was calculated as the square root of Simpson's diversity index across productive rearrangements. Entries here come from immuneACCESS through TCRdb and include only in-frame sequences with V and J called. Some clones fail to appear in such tables; in the studies checked, an unresolved V gene covers under half of the shortfall, and the cause of the remainder is unknown. For V, J and clone size, that table is used; D and trimming come from the DNA. For this sample the table gives about 210,000 clones, of which 80% to 90% were detected only once. The ten largest make up approximately 8.1% of the sample.

The source of this sequence is a woman aged 45-60 years with active or convalescent COVID-19. The source material was peripheral blood.

At the DNA level, the sequence is TGTGCCAGTAGCGACAGGAACACTGAAGCTTTCTTT. Translated, this is CASSDRNTEAFF. The sequence links TRBV19 to TRBJ1-1; a tentative D match to TRBD1 spans 5 bases. The CDR3 has 12 amino acids, counting the end cysteine and phenylalanine. The retained sequence is limited to the CDR3, 36 bases, with the frame set at the first base. From a lookup of the germline V gene (reference sequence), CDR1 and CDR2 are LNHDA and SQIVND. V is cut by 6 bases and J by 1 base, and the space between the germline ends is 6 bases.